Following are 16 T cell receptor beta chains from one sample sequenced in a study of shared clonotypes between healthy human individuals. Sequenced by immunoSEQ multiplex PCR; TCRdb stores in-frame clones only, minus some. In the table there are 2 million or so clones, roughly 96% of which are singletons. Sequenced input: naive CD4+ T cells sorted from blood. Described subset: CD45RA+ positively selected. The source is a young man in good health.

This chain's CDR3 is CASSLAGGLNYGYTF. The CDR3 DNA follows: TGTGCCAGCAGCTTGGCCGGGGGCCTGAACTATGGCTACACCTTC. The gene calls are TRBV5-4 and TRBJ1-2; D is perhaps TRBD1 (6 bases). V lost 0 bases and J 2 bases, leaving 11 bases between the germline ends. Germline loops: CDR1 SGHNT, CDR2 YYREEE (reference sequence). This CDR3 spans 15 amino acids.

The table lists this clone with a few counts. The chain uses TRBV7-6 and TRBJ1-2, with D hard to call. The CDR3 contains 12 residues. Germline values: CDR1 SGHVS, CDR2 FNYEAQ. V was clipped by 5 bases and J by 2 bases, with 6 bases between them. CDR3 sequence: CASSEWNYGYTF. In DNA, the CDR3 is TGTGCCAGCAGCGAATGGAACTATGGCTACACCTTC.

Notes on this clone: In the same sample, other DNA sequences code for this CDR3. The gene calls are TRBV30 and TRBJ2-1; no definite D call. There are 13 residues in the CDR3. Germline loops: CDR1 GTSNPN, CDR2 SVGIG (reference sequence). Trimming cost V 1 base and J 0 bases, with 4 bases left between them. CDR3 in amino acids: CAWSESSYNEQFF. As DNA, the CDR3 is TGTGCCTGGAGTGAGAGCTCCTACAATGAGCAGTTCTTC.

The chain recombines TRBV4-1 with TRBJ1-2; D call uncertain. With 3 bases removed from V and 0 bases from J, the gap between germline ends came to 14 bases. The V gene's germline CDR1 is MGHRA and CDR2 YSYEKL. The CDR3 totals 16 residues. In DNA form, the CDR3 reads TGCGCCAGCAGCCAGATGACGGCCCCTTCTAACTATGGCTACACCTTC. This gives the protein CASSQMTAPSNYGYTF.

The gene calls are TRBV6-6 and TRBJ2-7; tentatively, D is TRBD1 (6 bases). The CDR3 length is 15 residues. The germline gives CDR1 MNHNY, CDR2 SVGAGI (reference sequence). Trimming took off 2 bases at V and 3 bases at J, with 14 bases between the two ends. CDR3 bases: TGTGCCAGCAGTTACCCAAGCCAGGGGAACTACGAGCAGTACTTC. Its protein product is CASSYPSQGNYEQYF.

As to this clone: The sample has other DNA sequences that encode this CDR3 too. This chain uses TRBV20-1 with TRBJ2-5; D ambiguous. V was trimmed by 5 bases and J by 4 bases, leaving 8 bases between them. Germline loops: CDR1 DFQATT, CDR2 SNEGSKA (reference sequence). The CDR3 has 11 residues. This CDR3 reads CSASHLETQYF. The CDR3 DNA sequence: TGCAGTGCTTCTCATCTAGAGACCCAGTACTTC.

The chain employs TRBV6-1 and TRBJ1-2, with D unclear. CDR1 and CDR2 (germline): MNHNS, SASEGT. The CDR3 is 16 amino acids. Trimming left V 4 bases short and J 6 bases short, with 21 bases between. Here the CDR3 DNA reads TGTGCCAGCAGTGTCCTAAGATTAATATTAACGGATGGCTACACCTTC. This translates into CASSVLRLILTDGYTF.

The chain links TRBV10-3 to TRBJ2-7; either TRBD1 or TRBD2 may fit D (5 bases each). The CDR3 runs to 14 residues. With 2 bases removed from V and 2 bases from J, the gap between germline ends came to 10 bases. The germline V gene encodes CDR1 ENHRY and CDR2 SYGVKD. The CDR3 reads CAISERDGPYEQYF. CDR3 coding DNA: TGTGCCATCAGTGAGAGGGACGGCCCCTACGAGCAGTACTTC.

The chain uses TRBV5-6 and TRBJ2-7, with D possibly matching TRBD2 (5 bases). V lost 6 bases and J 3 bases, leaving 10 bases between the germline ends. Germline loops: CDR1 SGHDT, CDR2 YYEEEE. CDR3 size: 12 residues. Written as DNA, the CDR3 is TGTGCCAGCACTATAGGGAGCTACGAGCAGTACTTC. It yields the protein CASTIGSYEQYF.

Concerning this clone itself: In the same sample, other DNA sequences code for this CDR3. The CDR3 protein is CASSLGGPNTEAFF. The CDR3 DNA reads as TGTGCCAGCAGCTTAGGGGGACCTAACACTGAAGCTTTCTTT. The gene calls are TRBV11-3 and TRBJ1-1, with TRBD1 as a possible D gene (5 bases). Trimming shortened V by 1 base and J by 2 bases, and 8 bases separated the two germline ends. Per germline, CDR1 SGHNT and CDR2 YENEEA. The CDR3 is 14 residues long.

V usage is TRBV7-2 and J usage is TRBJ1-6; D possibly corresponds to TRBD1 (6 bases). The CDR3 runs 16 residues. The germline V gene encodes CDR1 SGHTA and CDR2 FQGNSA. Deletions cut 7 bases from V and 2 bases from J, with 15 bases between. CDR3 protein: CASILQGDPYNSPLHF. The CDR3 DNA reads as TGTGCCAGCATCCTACAGGGAGACCCCTATAATTCACCCCTCCACTTT.

V is TRBV6-5 and J is TRBJ2-7; D is uncertain. The germline V gene has CDR1 MNHEY and CDR2 SVGAGI. The CDR3 extends over 11 amino acids. The V end was cut by 9 bases, the J end by 2 bases, with 8 bases between. CDR3 nucleotides: TGTGCCAGTCTCGGCGCCTACGAGCAGTACTTC. It encodes CASLGAYEQYF.

V is TRBV5-1 and J is TRBJ1-1; D might be TRBD1 (6 bases). The V and J ends lost 1 base and 1 base respectively, with 17 bases between them. Germline lookup yields CDR1 SGHRS and CDR2 YFSETQ. This CDR3 has 17 amino acids. CDR3 nucleotides: TGCGCCAGCAGCTTGAGGGGGGCCCTGGAGGAGAACACTGAAGCTTTCTTT. Amino acid sequence: CASSLRGALEENTEAFF.

The rearrangement uses TRBV6-5 and TRBJ2-3; possibly TRBD2 for D (5 bases). Trimming shortened V by 6 bases and J by 1 base, and 11 bases separated the two germline ends. Germline CDR1 and CDR2: MNHEY and SVGAGI. The CDR3 extends over 14 amino acids. The CDR3 sequence: CASRREAGTDTQYF. In DNA form, the CDR3 reads TGTGCCAGCAGGAGGGAAGCCGGCACAGATACGCAGTATTTT.

The chain joins TRBV2 to TRBJ2-7; 9 positions agree with TRBD1. Trimming removed 4 bases from V and 5 bases from J; junction bases left unmatched: 6. Germline V CDR1 and CDR2: SNHLY, FYNNEI. The CDR3 covers 14 residues. The CDR3 sequence: CASSGLQGADEQYF. The CDR3 nucleotides read TGTGCCAGCAGTGGGTTACAGGGGGCCGACGAGCAGTACTTC.

The chain links TRBV15 to TRBJ2-2, with a tentative D call TRBD1 (5 bases). Germline CDR1 reads LNHNV; CDR2 reads YYDKDF (reference sequence). V was clipped by 1 base and J by 5 bases, with 14 bases between them. The CDR3 runs to 16 residues. The CDR3 DNA reads TGTGCCACCAGCAGAGGTCCAGGGATGAAAACCGGGGAGCTGTTTTTT. Translating it yields CATSRGPGMKTGELFF.